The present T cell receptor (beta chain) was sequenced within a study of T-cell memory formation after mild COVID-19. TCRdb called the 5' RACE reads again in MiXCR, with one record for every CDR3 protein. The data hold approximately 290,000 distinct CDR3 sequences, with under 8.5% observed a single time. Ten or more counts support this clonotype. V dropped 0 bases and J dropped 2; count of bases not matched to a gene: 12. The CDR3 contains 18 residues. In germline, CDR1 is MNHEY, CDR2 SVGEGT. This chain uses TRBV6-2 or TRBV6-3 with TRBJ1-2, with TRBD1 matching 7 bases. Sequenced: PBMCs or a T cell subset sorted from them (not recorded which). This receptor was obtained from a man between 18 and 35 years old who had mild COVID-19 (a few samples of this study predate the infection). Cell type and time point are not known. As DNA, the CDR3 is TGTGCCAGCAGTTACTCCGCAGGGGACAGTACACCGAACTATGGCTACACCTTC. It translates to CASSYSAGDSTPNYGYTF.